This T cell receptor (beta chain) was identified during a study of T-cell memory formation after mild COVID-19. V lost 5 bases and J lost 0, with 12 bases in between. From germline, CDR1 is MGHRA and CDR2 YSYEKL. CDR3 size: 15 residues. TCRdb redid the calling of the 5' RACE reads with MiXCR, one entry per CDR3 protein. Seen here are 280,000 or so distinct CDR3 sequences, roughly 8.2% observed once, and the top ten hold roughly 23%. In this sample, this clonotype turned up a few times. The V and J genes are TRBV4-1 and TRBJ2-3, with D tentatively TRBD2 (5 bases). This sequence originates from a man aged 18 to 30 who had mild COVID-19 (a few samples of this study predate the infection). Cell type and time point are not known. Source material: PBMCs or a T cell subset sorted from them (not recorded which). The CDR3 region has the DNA TGCGCCAGCAGCTTAAGCGGTTCTAGCACAGATACGCAGTATTTT. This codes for CASSLSGSSTDTQYF.